This TCR beta chain is from a study of T cells in Graves' hyperthyroidism and ophthalmopathy. For ophthalmopathy patients, the Clinical Activity Score was at least 3 and the NOSPECS grade at least 4; duration was under 3 months. The V end was cut by 8 bases, the J end by 3 bases, with 16 bases between. This CDR3 has 14 residues. Germline loops: CDR1 LGHNT, CDR2 FRNRAP. Regarding this clonotype: Its target is unknown.

The study, taken as a whole, reports: Within blood appeared most thyroid clonotypes that had expanded above 0.001.

TCR beta CDR3 sequences were amplified from RNA transcripts. Carried out on the TCR CDR3, a first-round RT-PCR used the HTBI primer set. TCRdb re-analysed the multiplex PCR reads in MiXCR, keeping a single row per CDR3 protein. Here the sample spans approximately 300,000 distinct CDR3 sequences, over 15% being singletons. Sequencing was done on a sample of blood. The V and J genes are TRBV12-5 and TRBJ2-5, with D perhaps matching TRBD2 (7 bases). This sequence was found in a woman aged 55-69 years with Graves' ophthalmopathy. The CDR3 spells CASRGGRGEETQYF. The CDR3 region has the DNA TGTGCTAGTCGCGGGGGCCGGGGGGAAGAGACCCAGTACTTC. Combining the CDR3 with reference TRBV12-5 and TRBJ2-5 gives the whole variable domain DARVTQTPRHKVTEMGQEVTMRCQPILGHNTVFWYRQTMMQGLELLAYFRNRAPLDDSGMPKDRFSAEMPDATLATLKIQPSEPRDSAVYFCASRGGRGEETQYFGPGTRLLVL.